This TCR beta chain was obtained from a study of blood T cell repertoires in COVID-19. Study-level background: Acute and convalescent COVID-19 samples came from the United States, Italy and Spain. Nucleic acid was either cDNA or gDNA, and it came from T cells, B-cell-depleted T cells, or PBMCs.

The CDR3 loop spans 18 amino acids. Germline assignment: CDR1 SEHNR and CDR2 FQNEAQ (reference sequence). V was pared by 1 base and J by 1 base, with 16 bases between. TCRdb's table, derived via immunoSEQ multiplex PCR, lists solely in-frame clones and lacks some. This table holds 200,000 or so clones, 84% found once. The V and J genes are TRBV7-9 and TRBJ1-4; a possible D gene is TRBD1 (6 bases). The specimen was peripheral blood. This receptor was identified in a woman aged 30 to 39 who had recovered from COVID-19. For the CDR3, the DNA is TGTGCCAGCAGCTTAGGTCCCGAAACACAGGGAACTAATGAAAAACTGTTTTTT. It is translated as CASSLGPETQGTNEKLFF. The full variable domain, rest sourced from reference TRBV7-9 and TRBJ1-4, is DTGVSQNPRHKITKRGQNVTFRCDPISEHNRLYWYRQTLGQGPEFLTYFQNEAQLEKSRLLSDRFSAERPKGSFSTLEIQRTEQGDSAMYLCASSLGPETQGTNEKLFFGSGTQLSVL.